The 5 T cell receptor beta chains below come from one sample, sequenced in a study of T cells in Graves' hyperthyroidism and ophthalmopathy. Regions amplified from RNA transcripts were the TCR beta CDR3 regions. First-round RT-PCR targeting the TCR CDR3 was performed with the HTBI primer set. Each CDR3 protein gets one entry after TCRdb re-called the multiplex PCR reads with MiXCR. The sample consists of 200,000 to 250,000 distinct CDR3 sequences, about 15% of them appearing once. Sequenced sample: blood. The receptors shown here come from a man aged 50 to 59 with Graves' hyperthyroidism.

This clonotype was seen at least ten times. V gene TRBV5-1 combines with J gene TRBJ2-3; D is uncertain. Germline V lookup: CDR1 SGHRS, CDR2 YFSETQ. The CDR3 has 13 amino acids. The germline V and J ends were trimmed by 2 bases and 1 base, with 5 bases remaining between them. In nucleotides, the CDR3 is TGCGCCAGCAGCTTTGGGCGCACAGATACGCAGTATTTT. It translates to CASSFGRTDTQYF.

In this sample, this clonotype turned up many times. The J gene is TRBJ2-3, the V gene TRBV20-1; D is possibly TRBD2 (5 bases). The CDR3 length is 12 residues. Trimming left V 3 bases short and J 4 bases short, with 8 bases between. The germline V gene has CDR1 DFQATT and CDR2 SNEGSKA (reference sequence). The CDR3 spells CSASQRPDTQYF. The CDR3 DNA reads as TGCAGTGCTAGTCAGCGGCCAGATACGCAGTATTTT.

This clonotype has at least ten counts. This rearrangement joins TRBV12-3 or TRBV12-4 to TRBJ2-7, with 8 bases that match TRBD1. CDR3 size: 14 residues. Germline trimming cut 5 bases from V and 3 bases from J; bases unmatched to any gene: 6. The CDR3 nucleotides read TGTGCCAGCAGTCTAGAGACAGGGGACTACGAGCAGTACTTC. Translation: CASSLETGDYEQYF.

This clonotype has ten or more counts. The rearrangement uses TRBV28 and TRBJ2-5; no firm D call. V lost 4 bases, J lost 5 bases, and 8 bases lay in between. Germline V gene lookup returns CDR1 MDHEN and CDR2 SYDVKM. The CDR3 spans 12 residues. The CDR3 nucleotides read TGTGCCAGCAGTTCCCGGCGGGAGACCCAGTACTTC. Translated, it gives CASSSRRETQYF.

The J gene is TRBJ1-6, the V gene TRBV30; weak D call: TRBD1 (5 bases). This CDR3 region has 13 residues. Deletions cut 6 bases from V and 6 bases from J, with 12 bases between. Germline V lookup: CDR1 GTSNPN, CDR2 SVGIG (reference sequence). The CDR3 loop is CACKGLINSPLHF. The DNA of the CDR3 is TGTGCCTGCAAGGGACTCATTAATTCACCCCTCCACTTT.